Below are 17 T cell receptor beta chains sequenced from a single sample in a study of blood T cell repertoires in COVID-19. Some clones are missing from TCRdb's copy, which holds only in-frame ones; the method was immunoSEQ multiplex PCR. The repertoire holds about 120,000 clones, with just over 85% as singletons. The sample was peripheral blood. Receptors originate from a man aged 40-49 years with acute or convalescent COVID-19.

This clone came up a few times. V is TRBV12-3 or TRBV12-4 and J is TRBJ1-2, with no clear D. This CDR3 contains 12 residues. Trimming took off 6 bases at V and 4 bases at J, with 9 bases between the two ends. The CDR3 loop reads CASSPGVYGYTF. The CDR3 coding sequence is TGTGCCAGCAGCCCGGGTGTCTATGGCTACACCTTC.

The chain combines TRBV5-4 with TRBJ2-3, with D possibly matching TRBD2 (6 bases). CDR3 length: 16 amino acids. Per the germline V gene, CDR1 is SGHNT and CDR2 is YYREEE (reference sequence). Trimming cost V 2 bases and J 0 bases, with 13 bases left between them. CDR3 nucleotides: TGTGCCAGCAGCTTAACCTCCGGGACTAGCACAGATACGCAGTATTTT. Encoded protein: CASSLTSGTSTDTQYF.

This chain connects TRBV19 to TRBJ1-6, with a weak D call TRBD1 (6 bases). With 4 bases removed from V and 7 bases from J, the gap between germline ends came to 14 bases. Looked up from germline, CDR1 is LNHDA and CDR2 is SQIVND (reference sequence). This CDR3 comprises 15 residues. The CDR3 bases are TGTGCCAGTAGTAGCTCCAGGGGCTCCAATTCACCCCTCCACTTT. It encodes CASSSSRGSNSPLHF.

The chain couples TRBV24-1 to TRBJ2-2, with TRBD2 identical over 10 bases. V dropped 3 bases and J dropped 7; count of bases not matched to a gene: 10. Germline V gives CDR1 KGHDR, CDR2 SFDVKD. This CDR3 has 17 residues. The CDR3 DNA follows: TGTGCCACCAGTGATCCTCAGAGCGGGAGGGTATACGGGGAGCTGTTTTTT. This encodes CATSDPQSGRVYGELFF.

This clone was detected only once. The V gene is TRBV24-1, the J gene TRBJ2-1; the match to TRBD2 covers 7 bases. CDR3 length equals 16 residues. J was trimmed by 10 bases and V by 5 bases; bases with no gene match: 16. Germline V lookup: CDR1 KGHDR, CDR2 SFDVKD. DNA of the CDR3: TGTGCCACCAGTGGTGGTTGGACTAGTGTTCCCACAGAGCAGTTCTTC. It is translated as CATSGGWTSVPTEQFF.

The chain carries TRBV7-3 and TRBJ1-2; no definite D call. Deletions cut 4 bases from V and 7 bases from J, with 13 bases between. Germline lookup yields CDR1 SGHTA and CDR2 FQGTGA. The CDR3 has 13 residues. CDR3 in DNA: TGTGCCAGCAGCTCGGCGGGAGGCTCTGGCTACACCTTC. The encoded protein is CASSSAGGSGYTF.

This chain uses TRBV6-2 or TRBV6-3 with TRBJ1-1, with D unresolved. V was shortened by 5 bases and J by 0 bases, with 10 bases between the two germline ends. CDR3 size: 14 residues. The germline V gene has CDR1 MNHEY and CDR2 SVGEGT. CDR3 in amino acids: CASSTEFLNTEAFF. CDR3 sequence (DNA): TGTGCCAGCAGTACAGAGTTTTTGAACACTGAAGCTTTCTTT.

DNA of the CDR3: TGTGCCACCAGACAAGGTAGCGAAGCTTTCTTT. Translated, it gives CATRQGSEAFF. The genes are TRBV24-1 and TRBJ1-1; D is uncertain. Germline V gives CDR1 KGHDR, CDR2 SFDVKD. V was cut by 7 bases and J by 8 bases, with 10 bases left in between. CDR3 size: 11 residues.

J is TRBJ1-1 and V is TRBV6-5; 8 positions agree with TRBD1. This CDR3 comprises 15 residues. Looked up from germline, CDR1 is MNHEY and CDR2 is SVGAGI. Losses at the gene ends were 5 bases for V and 4 bases for J; bases not matched to a gene: 9. DNA of the CDR3: TGTGCCAGCAGTAATGGACAGGGTCGTGGCACTGAAGCTTTCTTT. As protein: CASSNGQGRGTEAFF.

The chain joins TRBV30 to TRBJ1-5; 7 bases are a match to TRBD1. The CDR3 length is 15 residues. Per germline, CDR1 GTSNPN and CDR2 SVGIG (reference sequence). Trimming took 2 bases from V and 2 from J; bases not matched to a gene: 6. This CDR3 reads CAWSIGTVGNQPQHF. In nucleotides, the CDR3 is TGTGCCTGGAGTATTGGGACAGTTGGCAATCAGCCCCAGCATTTT.

The chain recombines TRBV5-4 with TRBJ2-3, with 11 bases identical to TRBD2. Germline CDR1 is SGHNT and CDR2 is YYREEE (reference sequence). V dropped 2 bases and J dropped 2; count of bases not matched to a gene: 7. The CDR3 totals 17 residues. For the CDR3, the DNA is TGTGCCAGCAGCTTTCCTAGCGGGGGGCGATACACAGATACGCAGTATTTT. Protein sequence: CASSFPSGGRYTDTQYF.

This chain joins TRBV20-1 and TRBJ2-7; 10 bases map to TRBD2. This CDR3 comprises 17 residues. Trimming removed 3 bases from V and 1 base from J; junction bases left unmatched: 12. Looked up from germline, CDR1 is DFQATT and CDR2 is SNEGSKA (reference sequence). The CDR3 here is CSASPNRGLALSYEQYF. In DNA, the CDR3 is TGCAGTGCTAGTCCAAATAGGGGACTAGCGCTGTCCTACGAGCAGTACTTC.

The gene calls are TRBV5-4 and TRBJ2-7; the D gene is possibly TRBD2 (6 bases). Trimming shortened V by 3 bases and J by 0 bases, and 13 bases separated the two germline ends. Germline CDR1 and CDR2: SGHNT and YYREEE (reference sequence). The CDR3 sequence is 15 residues long. The CDR3 coding sequence is TGTGCCAGCAGCTATGGAGGGTCAAGCTCCTACGAGCAGTACTTC. This gives the protein CASSYGGSSSYEQYF.

V usage is TRBV27 and J usage is TRBJ2-5, with 11 positions matching TRBD2. Germline CDR1 is MNHEY and CDR2 is SMNVEV (reference sequence). V lost 5 bases, J lost 4 bases, and 18 bases stayed unmatched. CDR3 size: 19 residues. For the CDR3, the DNA is TGTGCCAGCAGTCCATTAGGGACCTTACGACTAGCGGGATCAGAGACCCAGTACTTC. Its protein product is CASSPLGTLRLAGSETQYF.

J is TRBJ2-1 and V is TRBV3-1 (or the pseudogene TRBV3-2), with D perhaps TRBD2 (6 bases). Trimming pared 5 bases from V and 10 bases from J, leaving 21 bases between. This CDR3 has 15 residues. CDR1 LGHDT and CDR2 YNNKEL come from the germline V gene (reference sequence). DNA of the CDR3: TGTGCCAGCAGCTTGGACTACGGCGGGCGTCGAGAGCAGTTCTTC. Translation gives CASSLDYGGRREQFF.

This chain uses TRBV6-4 with TRBJ2-1; D is perhaps TRBD2 (5 bases). Germline loops: CDR1 MRHNA, CDR2 SNTAGT. The CDR3 contains 14 residues. The V gene lost 8 bases and the J gene lost 6 bases, with 17 bases spanning the gap. The CDR3 here is CASHPTGLPNEQFF. CDR3 nucleotides: TGTGCCAGCCATCCTACCGGACTCCCCAATGAGCAGTTCTTC.

The chain is built from TRBV15 and TRBJ2-7, with 9 bases lining up with TRBD2. With 5 bases clipped from V and 7 bases from J, the junction kept 15 bases outside the gene matches. Per the germline V gene, CDR1 is LNHNV and CDR2 is YYDKDF (reference sequence). The CDR3 runs to 16 residues. The CDR3 is CATSAGGGRAVEEQYF. The DNA for the CDR3 is TGTGCCACCAGCGCAGGAGGCGGGAGGGCCGTTGAGGAGCAGTACTTC.